This TCR beta chain stems from a study of T cell responses to AZD1222 COVID-19 vaccine. Study-wide results and limits: Possibly, clonal diversity was underestimated; donors were largely white British and included more females. Baseline antibody screening turned up just a handful of seropositive AZD1222 recipients. Increased Spike-specific TCR breadth and depth were observed after two AZD1222 doses.

Pooled in the analysis were second doses at about 4 or about 12 weeks. The junction had 8 bases not matched to a gene; V was cut back by 0 bases and J by 9 bases. Per germline, CDR1 SGDLS and CDR2 YYNGEE. This CDR3 has 14 residues. As for this clone: Antigen specificity is unknown.

Assay used: immunoSEQ multiplex PCR; TCRdb lists only in-frame clones, some missing. The sample lists fewer than 90,000 clones; 85% to 90% were seen once. J is TRBJ2-5 and V is TRBV9; TRBD2 aligns across 7 bases. This clonotype was obtained from an adult who received the AZD1222 COVID-19 vaccine. Sequenced here: peripheral blood, sampled 28 days after the second AZD1222 dose. CDR3 amino acids: CASSVDGGGRSQYF. The CDR3, as DNA: TGTGCCAGCAGCGTAGATGGGGGAGGGAGGTCCCAGTACTTC.